The 24 T cell receptor beta chains in this list originate from one sample, sequenced in a study of blood T cell repertoires in COVID-19. Assay used: immunoSEQ multiplex PCR; TCRdb lists only in-frame clones, some missing. The data show more than 150,000 clones, roughly nine tenths seen once. The sample comprised peripheral blood. The receptors were gathered from a woman between 35 and 50 years old with acute or convalescent COVID-19.

The chain joins TRBV6-5 to TRBJ2-3; possible D gene TRBD1, 6 bases. The CDR3 totals 13 residues. Trimming removed 6 bases from V and 5 bases from J, with 12 bases in between. CDR1 is MNHEY, CDR2 SVGAGI, per germline. The CDR3 region is CASSKQGRDTQYF. Written as DNA, the CDR3 is TGTGCCAGCAGCAAACAGGGACGAGATACGCAGTATTTT.

J is TRBJ2-3 and V is TRBV5-1, with D possibly matching TRBD2 (5 bases). The germline CDR1 and CDR2 sequences are SGHRS and YFSETQ. CDR3 length: 16 amino acids. Trimming took 3 bases from V and 1 from J, leaving 15 bases between them. CDR3 amino acids: CASSSLSRVGTDTQYF. CDR3 nucleotides: TGCGCCAGCAGCTCATTATCGCGGGTAGGCACAGATACGCAGTATTTT.

The rearrangement uses TRBV3-1 (or the pseudogene TRBV3-2) and TRBJ2-1, with a weak D call TRBD2 (6 bases). CDR1 is LGHDT and CDR2 is YNNKEL in the germline V gene (reference sequence). V lost 7 bases, J lost 9 bases, and 16 bases lay in between. This CDR3 comprises 13 residues. DNA of the CDR3: TGTGCCAGCACCTACCGCGGGGTGGGTGAGCAGTTCTTC. It encodes CASTYRGVGEQFF.

V and J are TRBV7-3 and TRBJ1-1; a weak D match, TRBD1 (6 bases). The V gene's germline CDR1 is SGHTA and CDR2 FQGTGA. The V and J ends lost 2 bases and 0 bases respectively, with 7 bases between them. The length of the CDR3 is 14 residues. The CDR3 DNA is TGTGCCAGCAGCTTAGACAGGCTGAACACTGAAGCTTTCTTT. Translated, it gives CASSLDRLNTEAFF.

The V and J genes are TRBV3-1 (or the pseudogene TRBV3-2) and TRBJ2-1; 10 nucleotides line up with TRBD2. The CDR3 extends over 15 amino acids. Germline CDR1 LGHDT, CDR2 YNNKEL (reference sequence). Trimming cost V 6 bases and J 0 bases; bases outside gene matches: 2. Here the CDR3 reads CASRASGSSYNEQFF. CDR3 nucleotide sequence: TGTGCCAGCAGAGCTAGCGGGAGCTCCTACAATGAGCAGTTCTTC.

This chain uses TRBV19 with TRBJ1-2; 8 nucleotides agree with TRBD1. CDR3 length: 15 residues. CDR1 and CDR2 (germline): LNHDA, SQIVND (reference sequence). V dropped 4 bases and J dropped 2; count of bases not matched to a gene: 6. Here the CDR3 reads CASSTRTGTNYGYTF. As DNA, the CDR3 is TGTGCCAGTAGTACCAGGACAGGGACGAACTATGGCTACACCTTC. The full variable domain, its missing parts supplied by reference TRBV19 and TRBJ1-2, is DGGITQSPKYLFRKEGQNVTLSCEQNLNHDAMYWYRQDPGQGLRLIYYSQIVNDFQKGDIAEGYSVSREKKESFPLTVTSAQKNPTAFYLCASSTRTGTNYGYTFGSGTRLTVV.

V and J are TRBV14 and TRBJ1-4, with no clear D. Trimming removed 3 bases from V and 6 bases from J, with 8 bases in between. This CDR3 region has 13 residues. The germline V gene has CDR1 SGHDN and CDR2 FVKESK. The CDR3 DNA reads TGTGCCAGCAGCCAGCGGACTTATGAAAAACTGTTTTTT. Its translation is CASSQRTYEKLFF.

The chain is built from TRBV3-1 (or the pseudogene TRBV3-2) and TRBJ2-7, with 9 bases lining up with TRBD2. V lost 6 bases to trimming and J lost 1 base; unmatched junction nucleotides: 7. This CDR3 has 15 residues. Germline CDR1 LGHDT, CDR2 YNNKEL (reference sequence). The CDR3 region has the DNA TGTGCCAGCAGACGAGGACTAGCGAAGTCCTACGAGCAGTACTTC. Its protein is CASRRGLAKSYEQYF.

This clone was detected only a few times. The gene calls are TRBV4-2 and TRBJ2-2, with D uncertain. Germline V CDR1 and CDR2: LGHNA, YNFKEQ. The length of the CDR3 is 12 residues. V dropped 4 bases and J dropped 7 bases, with 7 bases sitting between them. CDR3 in amino acids: CASSPIDGELFF. CDR3 nucleotides: TGTGCCAGCAGCCCTATCGACGGGGAGCTGTTTTTT.

This chain uses TRBV7-9 with TRBJ1-4; the D gene is possibly TRBD1 (6 bases). The germline gives CDR1 SEHNR, CDR2 FQNEAQ (reference sequence). The germline V and J ends were trimmed by 3 bases and 7 bases, with 15 bases remaining between them. There are 15 residues in the CDR3. The CDR3 DNA reads as TGTGCCAGCAGCTTCACCGGGGGGGCGACTGAAAAACTGTTTTTT. It codes for CASSFTGGATEKLFF.

The chain couples TRBV6-2 or TRBV6-3 to TRBJ1-1, with a possible D match to TRBD1 (5 bases). Trimming cost V 4 bases and J 4 bases, with 13 bases left between them. Germline V lookup: CDR1 MNHEY, CDR2 SVGEGT. CDR3 length equals 14 residues. CDR3 nucleotides: TGTGCCAGCAGTTCGGGGGGGAAGGGCACTGAAGCTTTCTTT. It codes for CASSSGGKGTEAFF.

The chain has TRBV18 and TRBJ2-1; D may be TRBD2 (6 bases). Per the germline V gene, CDR1 is KGHSH and CDR2 is LQKENI. The CDR3 covers 15 residues. V was clipped by 3 bases and J by 4 bases, with 13 bases between them. The DNA of the CDR3 is TGTGCCAGCTCACCGTCGCGGGATCTGTACAATGAGCAGTTCTTC. This sequence encodes CASSPSRDLYNEQFF.

This CDR3 is CASSEYSARGLYEQYF. CDR3 sequence (DNA): TGTGCCAGCAGTGAATATTCGGCCAGGGGGCTCTACGAGCAGTACTTC. The rearrangement links TRBV25-1 to TRBJ2-7; 8 bases are a match to TRBD1. This CDR3 region has 16 residues. Losses at the gene ends were 0 bases for V and 3 bases for J; bases not matched to a gene: 7. Germline V gene data show CDR1 as MGHDK and CDR2 as SYGVNS.

Only one count was recorded for this clone. This CDR3 reads CASSPGGDWEKLFF. CDR3 bases: TGTGCCAGCTCACCTGGAGGCGATTGGGAAAAACTGTTTTTT. This sequence joins TRBV18 and TRBJ1-4; no reliable D call. Trimming removed 3 bases from V and 8 bases from J, with 13 bases in between. This CDR3 is 14 amino acids long. Germline CDR1 KGHSH, CDR2 LQKENI. The entire variable domain, with the rest obtained from reference TRBV18 and TRBJ1-4, is as follows: NAGVMQNPRHLVRRRGQEARLRCSPMKGHSHVYWYRQLPEEGLKFMVYLQKENIIDESGMPKERFSAEFPKEGPSILRIQQVVRGDSAAYFCASSPGGDWEKLFFGSGTQLSVL.

The count of this clone is one. The chain is built from TRBV28 and TRBJ2-2; D call uncertain. The CDR3 consists of 14 residues. The germline V and J ends were trimmed by 2 bases and 9 bases, with 13 bases remaining between them. Per germline, CDR1 MDHEN and CDR2 SYDVKM. CDR3 residues: CASSLTPLFWELFF. Here the CDR3 DNA reads TGTGCCAGCAGTTTAACCCCCCTATTCTGGGAGCTGTTTTTT.

The V and J genes are TRBV2 and TRBJ1-2, with 10 positions matching TRBD1. V was pared by 5 bases and J by 5 bases, with 5 bases of the junction left unmatched. Per the germline V gene, CDR1 is SNHLY and CDR2 is FYNNEI. This CDR3 comprises 14 residues. The CDR3 DNA sequence: TGTGCCAGCAGTCGGGACAGGGGCTCGTATGGCTACACCTTC. It encodes CASSRDRGSYGYTF. The full variable domain, with the rest looked up from reference TRBV2 and TRBJ1-2, is EPEVTQTPSHQVTQMGQEVILRCVPISNHLYFYWYRQILGQKVEFLVSFYNNEISEKSEIFDDQFSVERPDGSNFTLKIRSTKLEDSAMYFCASSRDRGSYGYTFGSGTRLTVV.

This chain connects TRBV5-4 to TRBJ2-1, with unresolved D. This CDR3 has 16 residues. V dropped 0 bases and J dropped 0 bases, with 10 bases sitting between them. Germline assignment: CDR1 SGHNT and CDR2 YYREEE (reference sequence). In DNA form, the CDR3 reads TGTGCCAGCAGCTTGGGCCCTGCGAGCTCCTACAATGAGCAGTTCTTC. Its translation is CASSLGPASSYNEQFF.

J is TRBJ2-1 and V is TRBV24-1; 11 bases line up with TRBD2. CDR1 is KGHDR, CDR2 SFDVKD, per germline. This CDR3 spans 14 amino acids. V shed 6 bases, J shed 6 bases, and the junction held 3 bases outside the gene matches. The CDR3 loop reads CATSLGLAANEQFF. In DNA form, the CDR3 reads TGTGCCACCAGTCTGGGACTAGCGGCCAATGAGCAGTTCTTC.

The chain recombines TRBV9 with TRBJ1-6; the match to TRBD1 covers 9 bases. This CDR3 spans 17 amino acids. Trimming removed 4 bases from V and 7 bases from J; junction bases left unmatched: 12. Germline V CDR1 and CDR2: SGDLS, YYNGEE. The CDR3 DNA reads as TGTGCCAGCAGCCTCGGCACAGGGGGCAGTATGAATTCACCCCTCCACTTT. It is translated as CASSLGTGGSMNSPLHF.

This clone was picked up one time. The chain joins TRBV2 to TRBJ2-3, with 12 bases identical to TRBD2. CDR1 and CDR2 (germline): SNHLY, FYNNEI. The CDR3 totals 15 residues. Trimming took 6 bases from V and 6 from J; bases not matched to a gene: 7. CDR3 sequence (DNA): TGTGCCAGCAGCATACTAGCGGGAGGATCCGATACGCAGTATTTT. Its protein product is CASSILAGGSDTQYF.

The chain has TRBV29-1 and TRBJ2-2; a weak D match, TRBD1 (6 bases). CDR3 length: 14 residues. The V and J ends lost 4 bases and 1 base respectively, with 10 bases between them. Germline lookup yields CDR1 SQVTM and CDR2 ANQGSEA. In nucleotides, the CDR3 is TGCAGCGTTGCCGGGACAAGGAACACCGGGGAGCTGTTTTTT. This gives the protein CSVAGTRNTGELFF.

The V and J genes are TRBV2 and TRBJ1-4; D remains ambiguous. There are 15 residues in the CDR3. Germline values: CDR1 SNHLY, CDR2 FYNNEI. The V end was cut by 2 bases, the J end by 1 base, with 8 bases between. The CDR3 protein is CASSEMALTNEKLFF. The CDR3 region has the DNA TGTGCCAGCAGTGAAATGGCCTTAACTAATGAAAAACTGTTTTTT.

The V call is TRBV11-1, the J call TRBJ2-7; 10 nucleotides agree with TRBD2. CDR3 length equals 15 residues. Germline trimming cut 5 bases from V and 2 bases from J; bases unmatched to any gene: 6. Germline-derived CDR1 and CDR2 are SGHAT and FQDESV (reference sequence). The CDR3 coding sequence is TGTGCCAGCAGCGCAACTAGCGGGGCGACCTACGAGCAGTACTTC. Protein sequence: CASSATSGATYEQYF.

The chain is built from TRBV5-1 and TRBJ2-7; a weak D match, TRBD2 (6 bases). V dropped 0 bases and J dropped 9 bases, with 19 bases sitting between them. This CDR3 has 15 amino acids. CDR1 and CDR2 from the germline V gene are SGHRS and YFSETQ. The CDR3 sequence is CASSLAGGDLFGQYF. The CDR3 region has the DNA TGCGCCAGCAGCTTGGCCGGAGGGGACCTCTTCGGGCAGTACTTC.